This is a list of T cell receptor beta chains from one sample in a study of T cell changes during pregnancy in multiple sclerosis. Sequenced by immunoSEQ multiplex PCR; TCRdb stores in-frame clones only, minus some. Of under 100,000 clones in the sample, 90% to 95% were seen once. Sequences were derived from peripheral blood, sampled in the second trimester of pregnancy. The receptors shown here come from a female donor with multiple sclerosis, enrolled in a pregnancy study. Both conserved end residues are part of each CDR3. D genes are given only for firm matches. The size entry is marked missing in some rows and otherwise reads once, few, many or a size class.

15,TRBJ1-1,once,TRBV29-1,TRBD1,CSVLGQAGLNTEAFF,TGCAGCGTCCTGGGACAGGCAGGACTGAACACTGAAGCTTTCTTT
16,TRBJ1-1,NA,TRBV9,NA,CASSVSPRTVNTEAFF,TGTGCCAGCAGCGTAAGCCCTCGGACAGTTAACACTGAAGCTTTCTTT
14,TRBJ2-7,NA,TRBV7-6,NA,CASSLLVARGEQYF,TGTGCCAGCAGCTTATTGGTCGCACGGGGCGAGCAGTACTTC
17,TRBJ2-2,NA,TRBV4-2,TRBD2,CASSQEEVAGPAGELFF,TGTGCCAGCAGCCAAGAGGAGGTAGCGGGACCGGCCGGGGAGCTGTTTTTT
15,TRBJ2-7,NA,TRBV13,NA,CASSWGREGRYEQYF,TGTGCCAGCAGCTGGGGGCGAGAGGGGCGGTACGAGCAGTACTTC
13,TRBJ1-5,NA,TRBV27,NA,CASSLGRGRPQHF,TGTGCCAGCAGTTTGGGCAGGGGCCGGCCCCAGCATTTT
12,TRBJ1-5,NA,TRBV6-6,NA,CASKGRAQPQHF,TGTGCCAGCAAAGGCAGGGCGCAGCCCCAGCATTTT
16,TRBJ2-3,NA,TRBV7-3,NA,CASSLVGDQRTDTQYF,TGTGCCAGCAGCTTAGTGGGCGACCAACGCACAGATACGCAGTATTTT
14,TRBJ1-2,NA,TRBV7-8,NA,CASTPGGASYGYTF,TGTGCCAGCACCCCGGGGGGGGCGTCGTATGGCTACACCTTC
15,TRBJ2-1,NA,TRBV19,TRBD2,CASRGSTGGDGEQFF,TGTGCAAGTAGGGGGTCGACGGGAGGGGACGGGGAGCAGTTCTTC
14,TRBJ2-3,NA,TRBV19,TRBD2,CATKWTSGSDTQYF,TGTGCCACGAAGTGGACTAGCGGATCAGATACGCAGTATTTT
14,TRBJ1-2,NA,TRBV25-1,TRBD1,CASSETGGSYGYTF,TGTGCCAGCAGTGAGACAGGGGGCAGCTATGGCTACACCTTC
13,TRBJ2-1,NA,TRBV4-3,NA,CASSQVREAEQFF,TGCGCCAGCAGCCAAGTAAGGGAGGCTGAGCAGTTCTTC
15,TRBJ2-5,once,TRBV2,NA,CASSAPWAGQETQYF,TGTGCCAGCAGTGCACCATGGGCAGGGCAAGAGACCCAGTACTTC
14,TRBJ2-7,once,TRBV14,TRBD2,CASSPLAGSYEQYF,TGTGCCAGCAGCCCCCTAGCGGGATCTTACGAGCAGTACTTC
15,TRBJ1-2,NA,TRBV9,NA,CASSVGDRPNYGYTF,TGTGCCAGCAGCGTAGGCGACAGACCTAACTATGGCTACACCTTC
14,TRBJ1-3,NA,TRBV5-4,NA,CASSLGLAGNTIYF,TGTGCCAGCAGCTTGGGACTCGCTGGAAACACCATATATTTT
19,TRBJ2-5,NA,TRBV11-2,TRBD2,CASSLDPWSPRREWETQYF,TGTGCCAGCAGCTTAGATCCGTGGTCTCCGCGGCGGGAGTGGGAGACCCAGTACTTC
14,TRBJ2-1,NA,TRBV27,TRBD1,CASNDGTVYNEQFF,TGTGCCAGCAACGATGGGACAGTATACAATGAGCAGTTCTTC
17,TRBJ2-1,NA,TRBV11-3,TRBD1,CASSLDLRDRGGNEQFF,TGTGCCAGCAGCTTAGATCTGCGGGACAGGGGAGGCAATGAGCAGTTCTTC
15,TRBJ1-2,NA,TRBV19,NA,CASSIDGGRTYGYTF,TGTGCCAGTAGTATAGACGGGGGACGGACCTATGGCTACACCTTC
15,TRBJ2-3,NA,TRBV5-4,TRBD1,CASSLIRGRGDTQYF,TGTGCCAGCAGCTTGATTAGGGGGCGCGGAGATACGCAGTATTTT
14,TRBJ1-1,NA,TRBV10-3,NA,CAISDRLLNTEAFF,TGTGCCATCAGCGACAGGCTCCTGAACACTGAAGCTTTCTTT
15,TRBJ1-5,NA,TRBV28,TRBD1,CASSLQQGAAQPQHF,TGTGCCAGCAGTTTACAACAGGGGGCTGCTCAGCCCCAGCATTTT
15,TRBJ2-5,NA,TRBV9,TRBD2,CASSVESGGLKTQYF,TGTGCCAGCAGCGTAGAGTCGGGAGGATTAAAGACCCAGTACTTC
12,TRBJ1-2,few,TRBV27,NA,CASSSSNYGYTF,TGTGCCAGCAGTTCGAGTAACTATGGCTACACCTTC
16,TRBJ2-7,NA,TRBV27,TRBD2,CASSLDRTSGGYEQYF,TGTGCCAGCAGTTTAGATAGGACTAGCGGGGGGTACGAGCAGTACTTC
15,TRBJ2-2,NA,TRBV11-3,TRBD1,CASSPGTGVTGELFF,TGTGCCAGCAGCCCCGGGACAGGGGTCACCGGGGAGCTGTTTTTT
16,TRBJ1-5,NA,TRBV30,NA,CAWSPFSLYSNQPQHF,TGTGCCTGGAGTCCCTTCTCCCTGTATAGCAATCAGCCCCAGCATTTT
14,TRBJ1-5,NA,TRBV19,TRBD1,CASSGQGGNQPQHF,TGTGCCAGTAGTGGCCAGGGGGGCAATCAGCCCCAGCATTTT
15,TRBJ2-7,NA,TRBV6-1,NA,CASSEQSRGSYEQYF,TGTGCCAGCAGTGAACAGTCCAGGGGCTCTTACGAGCAGTACTTC
16,TRBJ2-5,NA,TRBV28,TRBD1,CASSLAGQGVGETQYF,TGTGCCAGCAGTTTGGCGGGACAGGGGGTGGGAGAGACCCAGTACTTC
12,TRBJ1-3,NA,TRBV7-8,NA,CASSSVGNTIYF,TGTGCCAGCAGCTCCGTTGGAAACACCATATATTTT
14,TRBJ1-1,NA,TRBV5-1,NA,CASSLFRGSTEAFF,TGCGCCAGCAGCTTGTTCCGGGGAAGCACTGAAGCTTTCTTT
17,TRBJ2-6,once,TRBV5-5,TRBD1,CASSWGQLESGANVLTF,TGTGCCAGCAGCTGGGGACAGCTAGAATCTGGGGCCAACGTCCTGACTTTC
15,TRBJ2-1,NA,TRBV29-1,NA,CSVEDPRQVPNEQFF,TGCAGCGTTGAAGATCCGAGACAGGTTCCGAATGAGCAGTTCTTC
15,TRBJ1-5,NA,TRBV9,TRBD1,CASSVDDRGNQPQHF,TGTGCCAGCAGCGTAGATGACAGGGGGAATCAGCCCCAGCATTTT
16,TRBJ1-5,once,TRBV5-4,TRBD1,CASSNRGSLGNQPQHF,TGTGCCAGCAGCAACAGGGGGAGTTTAGGCAATCAGCCCCAGCATTTT
15,TRBJ1-2,few,TRBV4-2,NA,CASSPAGGGNYGYTF,TGTGCCAGCAGCCCTGCGGGTGGGGGGAACTATGGCTACACCTTC
12,TRBJ2-7,NA,TRBV7-2,NA,CASRAGTYEQYF,TGTGCCAGCAGAGCGGGTACCTACGAGCAGTACTTC